This TCR beta chain emerged from a study of glioma-infiltrating T cells after dendritic cell vaccination. Study as a whole: Patients received autologous tumor lysate-pulsed dendritic cell vaccination between the early 2000s and the early 2010s.

The sample's time point: after dendritic cell vaccination, including at tumor progression/relapse. None of the glioblastoma patients had an isocitrate dehydrogenase mutation. Blood PBMC samples: pre-vaccination, two weeks post third vaccination, and at tumor progression. The count of this clone is one. Generated by immunoSEQ multiplex PCR, the TCRdb table keeps only in-frame clones and is missing some. The sample has about 64,000 clones, around nine tenths seen once. This CDR3 comprises 15 residues. CDR1 is MNHEY and CDR2 is SMNVEV in the germline V gene (reference sequence). The rearrangement links TRBV27 to TRBJ2-5; possible D gene TRBD1, 6 bases. The J call may be in error: the DNA end matches TRBJ2-7 better. The origin of this receptor is a human donor with glioblastoma. The sample here was blood, taken after dendritic cell vaccination. The CDR3 here is CASSSKWGPPYEQYF. In nucleotides, the CDR3 is TGTGCCAGCAGTTCGAAGTGGGGGCCCCCCTACGAGCAGTACTTC.